Below, 20 T cell receptor beta chains from the same sample are listed, as sequenced in a study of CD8 T cells in ankylosing spondylitis. Points from the study as a whole: Blood of patients with ankylosing spondylitis appeared to be characterized by a TCR beta motif of eight highly homologous variants.

Each CDR3 protein gets one entry after TCRdb re-called the 5' RACE reads with MiXCR. The sample contains hundreds of thousands of distinct CDR3 sequences, roughly 10% of which appear only once. The antigens for these receptors are not known. Material: blood, either unsorted or a sorted T cell fraction (not recorded which). The receptor source for this set is a male donor with ankylosing spondylitis.

The rearrangement joins TRBV7-6 to TRBJ2-2; the match to TRBD2 covers 7 bases. The trim removed 11 bases at V and 2 bases at J, leaving 5 bases unmatched. CDR3 size: 13 residues. CDR1 and CDR2 (germline): SGHVS, FNYEAQ. The CDR3 coding sequence is TGTGCCTCCGGACTAGTAAACACCGGGGAGCTGTTTTTT. Residues: CASGLVNTGELFF.

The V and J genes are TRBV5-1 and TRBJ2-7; a weak D match, TRBD2 (7 bases). The V end was cut by 4 bases, the J end by 4 bases, with 24 bases between. The germline V gene encodes CDR1 SGHRS and CDR2 YFSETQ. The CDR3 has 17 residues. The DNA of the CDR3 is TGCGCCAGCAGCCGGCGTATACAGGGAGGGAGTGGGTACGAGCAGTACTTC. This encodes CASSRRIQGGSGYEQYF.

This clonotype was detected only a few times. The gene calls are TRBV6-2 or TRBV6-3 and TRBJ2-1; TRBD2 is a possible D gene (7 bases). Germline V lookup: CDR1 MNHEY, CDR2 SVGEGT. The CDR3 extends over 17 amino acids. V lost 4 bases and J 2 bases, leaving 18 bases between the germline ends. The CDR3 spells CASSSRGGGLPYNEQFF. DNA for the CDR3: TGTGCCAGCAGTTCACGAGGGGGAGGGCTGCCCTACAATGAGCAGTTCTTC.

The rearrangement uses TRBV25-1 and TRBJ2-5, with 9 positions matching TRBD2. Germline lookup yields CDR1 MGHDK and CDR2 SYGVNS. The V and J ends lost 3 bases and 3 bases, in that order; junction bases with no gene match: 2. The CDR3 is 14 residues long. CDR3 sequence (DNA): TGTGCCAGCAGTGATTTAGCGGGGGAAGAGACCCAGTACTTC. This codes for CASSDLAGEETQYF.

The table lists this clonotype with many counts. The V and J genes are TRBV4-3 and TRBJ2-1, with 11 bases that match TRBD2. Trimming removed 1 base from V and 7 bases from J; junction bases left unmatched: 3. The germline CDR1 and CDR2 sequences are LGHNA and YSLEER. CDR3 size: 15 residues. CDR3 nucleotides: TGCGCCAGCAGCCAAGGACTAGCGGGGCCTAATGAGCAGTTCTTC. Translation gives CASSQGLAGPNEQFF.

This clonotype was counted ten times or more. The chain carries TRBV4-3 and TRBJ1-1, with D unclear. Germline V gene sequence: CDR1 LGHNA, CDR2 YSLEER. The CDR3 extends over 14 amino acids. The V gene lost 4 bases and the J gene lost 1 base, with 10 bases spanning the gap. CDR3 sequence (DNA): TGCGCCAGCAGCCCCGGACTGGAGAACACTGAAGCTTTCTTT. It is translated as CASSPGLENTEAFF.

This clonotype was observed many times. This chain links TRBV12-5 with TRBJ2-1; weak D call: TRBD1 (5 bases). The CDR3 contains 13 residues. The V and J ends lost 1 base and 6 bases respectively, with 7 bases between them. The germline V gene encodes CDR1 LGHNT and CDR2 FRNRAP. This CDR3 reads CASGLAGINEQFF. As DNA, the CDR3 is TGTGCTAGTGGTTTGGCAGGGATCAATGAGCAGTTCTTC.

This clonotype was counted between two and nine times. CDR3 nucleotide sequence: TGTGCCAGCAGTTACTCTACAGGGGAGGAAGCTTTCTTT. It yields the protein CASSYSTGEEAFF. The genes are TRBV6-2 or TRBV6-3 and TRBJ1-1, with TRBD1 matching over 7 bases. CDR1 and CDR2 (germline): MNHEY, SVGEGT. With V trimmed by 0 bases and J by 8 bases, 3 bases remained unmatched. The CDR3 contains 13 residues.

This chain links TRBV7-2 with TRBJ2-7, with D uncertain. Per the germline V gene, CDR1 is SGHTA and CDR2 is FQGNSA. The CDR3 consists of 15 residues. The V end was cut by 3 bases, the J end by 3 bases, with 15 bases between. The DNA of the CDR3 is TGTGCCAGCAGCTTCGGCTTTTCTGGGATCTACGAGCAGTACTTC. This sequence encodes CASSFGFSGIYEQYF.

This clonotype has at least ten counts. This chain connects TRBV20-1 to TRBJ1-5; D not certain. The V gene's germline CDR1 is DFQATT and CDR2 SNEGSKA (reference sequence). V lost 3 bases to trimming and J lost 4 bases, with 10 bases between them. The CDR3 extends over 13 amino acids. Here the CDR3 reads CSASRSRNQPQHF. In nucleotides, the CDR3 is TGCAGTGCTAGCAGGAGCCGTAATCAGCCCCAGCATTTT.

The chain combines TRBV7-2 with TRBJ1-6; weak D call: TRBD1 (5 bases). The germline CDR1 and CDR2 sequences are SGHTA and FQGNSA. The CDR3 spans 14 residues. Trimming pared 5 bases from V and 11 bases from J, leaving 16 bases between. The CDR3 nucleotides read TGTGCCAGCAGCCGACAGCAAGGGGAAACACCCCTCCACTTT. This codes for CASSRQQGETPLHF. The full variable domain, rest sourced from reference TRBV7-2 and TRBJ1-6, is GAGVSQSPSNKVTEKGKDVELRCDPISGHTALYWYRQSLGQGLEFLIYFQGNSAPDKSGLPSDRFSAERTGGSVSTLTIQRTQQEDSAVYLCASSRQQGETPLHFGNGTRLTVT.

V is TRBV5-6 and J is TRBJ2-7; D possibly matches TRBD1 or TRBD2 (5 bases each). This CDR3 has 14 amino acids. The V end was cut by 2 bases, the J end by 11 bases, with 20 bases between. From germline, CDR1 is SGHDT and CDR2 YYEEEE. CDR3 sequence reads: CASSFLGPTRKEYF. The CDR3 nucleotides are TGTGCCAGCAGCTTTCTGGGACCTACGAGGAAAGAGTACTTC. The complete variable domain, with remaining parts taken from reference TRBV5-6 and TRBJ2-7, reads DAGVTQSPTHLIKTRGQQVTLRCSPKSGHDTVSWYQQALGQGPQFIFQYYEEEERQRGNFPDRFSGHQFPNYSSELNVNALLLGDSALYLCASSFLGPTRKEYFGPGTRLTVT.

Only a few counts were recorded for this clonotype. The chain links TRBV6-1 to TRBJ2-3, with 11 positions matching TRBD2. The CDR3 loop spans 13 amino acids. Trimming removed 7 bases from V and 6 bases from J; junction bases left unmatched: 3. CDR1 and CDR2 (germline): MNHNS, SASEGT. CDR3 amino acids: CASKLAGDDTQYF. CDR3 DNA: TGTGCCAGCAAACTAGCGGGAGATGATACGCAGTATTTT.

The table lists this clonotype with a few counts. The V call is TRBV11-1, the J call TRBJ2-7; no clear D gene. In germline, CDR1 is SGHAT, CDR2 FQDESV (reference sequence). V lost 4 bases and J lost 0, with 22 bases in between. The CDR3 sequence is 18 residues long. This chain's CDR3 is CASSSRDSSAGRSYEQYF. The CDR3 region has the DNA TGTGCCAGCAGCTCCCGAGACTCGTCAGCAGGACGCTCCTACGAGCAGTACTTC. Filled out from reference TRBV11-1 and TRBJ2-7, the complete variable domain reads EAEVAQSPRYKITEKSQAVAFWCDPISGHATLYWYRQILGQGPELLVQFQDESVVDDSQLPKDRFSAERLKGVDSTLKIQPAELGDSAMYLCASSSRDSSAGRSYEQYFGPGTRLTVT.

The sample holds a few counts of this clonotype. The J gene is TRBJ1-6, the V gene TRBV6-1; a weak D match, TRBD1 (5 bases). The germline CDR1 and CDR2 sequences are MNHNS and SASEGT. Trimming took off 3 bases at V and 9 bases at J, with 15 bases between the two ends. The CDR3 sequence is 15 residues long. The CDR3 is CASSERTGTPSPLHF. CDR3 in DNA: TGTGCCAGCAGTGAGAGGACCGGGACCCCTTCACCCCTCCACTTT.

This clonotype turned up a few times. The V and J genes are TRBV28 and TRBJ2-7, with 10 positions matching TRBD2. Trimming cost V 6 bases and J 0 bases; bases outside gene matches: 5. The CDR3 contains 15 residues. Germline-derived CDR1 and CDR2 are MDHEN and SYDVKM. CDR3 residues: CASSTSGTYSYEQYF. The DNA of the CDR3 is TGTGCCAGCAGCACTAGCGGGACCTACTCCTACGAGCAGTACTTC.

At least ten counts were recorded for this clonotype. The V call is TRBV20-1, the J call TRBJ2-5; 12 bases fit TRBD2. J lost 0 bases, V lost 1 base, and 0 bases had no gene match. Germline CDR1 is DFQATT and CDR2 is SNEGSKA (reference sequence). The CDR3 contains 15 residues. CDR3 bases: TGCAGTGCTAGAGCTAGCGGGGGGGACCAAGAGACCCAGTACTTC. It yields the protein CSARASGGDQETQYF.

The CDR3 region is CASSQVPSGRSTDTQYF. The CDR3 DNA follows: TGTGCCAGCAGCCAAGTCCCTAGCGGGAGGAGCACAGATACGCAGTATTTT. This sequence joins TRBV4-2 and TRBJ2-3; TRBD2 agrees at 11 bases. CDR3 length: 17 amino acids. Germline V gene sequence: CDR1 LGHNA, CDR2 YNFKEQ. The V and J ends lost 1 base and 0 bases, in that order; junction bases with no gene match: 3.

Only a few counts were recorded for this clonotype. The genes are TRBV28 and TRBJ2-1; D gene unclear. V was shortened by 3 bases and J by 15 bases, with 12 bases between the two germline ends. The CDR3 has 11 amino acids. The germline V gene has CDR1 MDHEN and CDR2 SYDVKM. The CDR3 nucleotides are TGTGCCAGCAGTTTCTACAGAGTGACGTTCTTC. This translates into CASSFYRVTFF.

This clonotype appeared a few times. The chain recombines TRBV20-1 with TRBJ2-1, with 13 bases matching TRBD2. There are 15 residues in the CDR3. Germline assignment: CDR1 DFQATT and CDR2 SNEGSKA (reference sequence). J gave up 7 bases and V 5 bases, and 8 bases lay outside the gene matches. In DNA, the CDR3 is TGCAGTGCTCCTCCGACTAGCGGGAGGCGAAATGAGCAGTTCTTC. Protein: CSAPPTSGRRNEQFF.